These 14 T cell receptor beta chains were all obtained from the same sample, sequenced in a study of Ad26.COV2.S vaccination and SARS-CoV-2 variants. The protocol was immunoSEQ multiplex PCR, while the TCRdb copy is restricted to in-frame clones and leaves out a portion. The sample lists over 85,000 clones; around 82% were seen once. The sample consisted of peripheral blood, taken after recovery from COVID-19. The receptors were sampled from a human donor who had recovered from COVID-19.

DNA for the CDR3: TGTGCCAGCAGCGACTCGACAGGGGTGGGAGAGACCCAGTACTTC. It is translated as CASSDSTGVGETQYF. The V call is TRBV11-3, the J call TRBJ2-5, with 8 positions matching TRBD1. CDR3 length: 15 residues. Germline CDR1 is SGHNT and CDR2 is YENEEA. Trimming at V came to 5 bases and at J to 4 bases, leaving 9 bases not matched to a gene.

The rearrangement links TRBV10-1 to TRBJ2-2; 8 nucleotides align to TRBD1. Germline V gives CDR1 WNHNN, CDR2 SYGVQD (reference sequence). The CDR3 runs 16 residues. Trimming removed 6 bases from V and 3 bases from J; junction bases left unmatched: 9. Written as DNA, the CDR3 is TGCGCCAGCAGCTTAACCGGGACAGGACACACCGGGGAGCTGTTTTTT. Translating gives CASSLTGTGHTGELFF.

A single count supports this clone. The rearrangement uses TRBV7-2 and TRBJ2-4; 10 bases line up with TRBD2. The CDR3 loop spans 15 amino acids. Trimming removed 2 bases from V and 6 bases from J; junction bases left unmatched: 4. CDR1 SGHTA and CDR2 FQGNSA come from the germline V gene. CDR3 sequence (DNA): TGTGCCAGCAGCTTAACTAGCGGGACTATAAACATTCAGTACTTC. It is translated as CASSLTSGTINIQYF.

This clone was seen only once. The chain couples TRBV10-2 to TRBJ2-7; 8 bases agree with TRBD2. The germline V gene has CDR1 WSHSY and CDR2 SAAADI. CDR3 length equals 20 residues. The CDR3 here is CGTKAPAPAVSREGLDEQYF. CDR3 DNA: TGCGGCACGAAGGCTCCCGCGCCAGCAGTGAGTCGGGAGGGCCTCGACGAGCAGTACTTC.

The chain employs TRBV6-5 and TRBJ2-1; 9 bases are shared with TRBD1. Germline CDR1 MNHEY, CDR2 SVGAGI. V was clipped by 9 bases and J by 5 bases; unmatched bases: 5. The CDR3 length is 13 residues. The CDR3 is CASTDRGDNEQFF. The CDR3 coding sequence is TGTGCCAGTACGGACAGGGGCGACAATGAGCAGTTCTTC.

This clone was observed a single time. The V call is TRBV24-1, the J call TRBJ2-1, with 12 bases aligning to TRBD2. The CDR3 contains 17 residues. After removal of 4 bases from V and 2 bases from J, the junction contained 5 bases not matched to a gene. CDR1 and CDR2 (germline): KGHDR, SFDVKD. Here the CDR3 DNA reads TGTGCCACCAGTGAGTGGACTAGCGGGGAGACCTACAATGAGCAGTTCTTC. Its protein is CATSEWTSGETYNEQFF.

The chain recombines TRBV5-4 with TRBJ1-2; D is unresolved. The CDR3 sequence is 13 residues long. CDR1 and CDR2 from the germline V gene are SGHNT and YYREEE (reference sequence). V dropped 3 bases and J dropped 5 bases, with 11 bases sitting between them. In DNA, the CDR3 is TGTGCCAGCAGCTCTCCCGGGCTATATGGCTACACCTTC. Protein: CASSSPGLYGYTF.

The V gene is TRBV6-5, the J gene TRBJ1-2, with D maybe TRBD1 (6 bases). The CDR3 loop spans 14 amino acids. The V and J ends lost 0 bases and 3 bases respectively, with 8 bases between them. CDR1 MNHEY and CDR2 SVGAGI come from the germline V gene. The CDR3 sequence: CASSYSGGDYGYTF. CDR3 in DNA: TGTGCCAGCAGTTACTCGGGGGGCGACTATGGCTACACCTTC.

The chain links TRBV10-2 to TRBJ2-1; weak D call: TRBD1 (5 bases). Looked up from germline, CDR1 is WSHSY and CDR2 is SAAADI. The V end lost 3 bases, the J end lost 1 base, and 16 bases lay between the germline ends. CDR3 length equals 17 residues. Here the CDR3 reads CASSDSSGPISYNEQFF. Written as DNA, the CDR3 is TGCGCCAGCAGTGATAGCTCAGGGCCGATATCCTACAATGAGCAGTTCTTC.

The J gene is TRBJ2-6, the V gene TRBV14; 7 bases are a match to TRBD2. J gave up 3 bases and V 1 base, and 15 bases lay outside the gene matches. The CDR3 is 20 residues long. The germline CDR1 and CDR2 sequences are SGHDN and FVKESK. The CDR3 bases are TGTGCCAGCAGCCAAGTAGTTTTTGTTCGGGGGGTCGGTGGGGCCAACGTCCTGACTTTC. Its protein is CASSQVVFVRGVGGANVLTF.

This chain connects TRBV6-5 to TRBJ1-3; D possibly corresponds to TRBD1 (5 bases). Trimming cost V 0 bases and J 4 bases, with 10 bases left between them. Germline values: CDR1 MNHEY, CDR2 SVGAGI. The CDR3 runs to 15 residues. CDR3 DNA sequence: TGTGCCAGCAGTTACTCGGGGCCCCCAGGAAACACCATATATTTT. It translates to CASSYSGPPGNTIYF.

This sequence joins TRBV6-5 and TRBJ2-4; D unclear. Between the trimmed V and J ends, which lost 2 bases and 1 base, there was a span of 6 bases. The CDR3 is 14 residues long. CDR1 and CDR2 from the germline V gene are MNHEY and SVGAGI. The CDR3 DNA follows: TGTGCCAGCAGTTACGGCAGGGCCAAAAACATTCAGTACTTC. This sequence encodes CASSYGRAKNIQYF.

The chain employs TRBV7-2 and TRBJ2-7; 7 nucleotides line up with TRBD1. This CDR3 has 14 residues. Germline CDR1 SGHTA, CDR2 FQGNSA. The ends lost 5 bases at V and 2 bases at J; junction bases unmatched: 6. The DNA of the CDR3 is TGTGCCAGCAGCGCCACAGGGGTAGCCTACGAGCAGTACTTC. This gives the protein CASSATGVAYEQYF. Filled out from reference TRBV7-2 and TRBJ2-7, the complete variable domain reads GAGVSQSPSNKVTEKGKDVELRCDPISGHTALYWYRQSLGQGLEFLIYFQGNSAPDKSGLPSDRFSAERTGGSVSTLTIQRTQQEDSAVYLCASSATGVAYEQYFGPGTRLTVT.

J is TRBJ1-5 and V is TRBV19; D might be TRBD1 (5 bases). The germline V and J ends were trimmed by 4 bases and 4 bases, with 23 bases remaining between them. Germline-derived CDR1 and CDR2 are LNHDA and SQIVND (reference sequence). The length of the CDR3 is 18 residues. The DNA of the CDR3 is TGTGCCAGTAGTACGCAGAAATTTCCGGGACCGCCTAATCAGCCCCAGCATTTT. Residues: CASSTQKFPGPPNQPQHF. Full variable domain (remainder filled in from reference TRBV19 and TRBJ1-5): DGGITQSPKYLFRKEGQNVTLSCEQNLNHDAMYWYRQDPGQGLRLIYYSQIVNDFQKGDIAEGYSVSREKKESFPLTVTSAQKNPTAFYLCASSTQKFPGPPNQPQHFGDGTRLSIL.